This passage covers 10 T cell receptor beta chains from one sample sequenced in a study of blood T cell repertoires in COVID-19. Sequencing was performed with immunoSEQ multiplex PCR; in TCRdb, only in-frame clones are kept and a portion is missing. The sample has hundreds of thousands of clones; roughly nine tenths are singletons. The sequenced sample consisted of PBMCs or T cells enriched from blood (not recorded which). These TCRs come from a woman younger than 30 who had recovered from COVID-19.

On this clone: A junction end diverges from the germline sequence, so it may reflect a read error. The chain couples TRBV6-5 to TRBJ1-4; D call uncertain. Germline V gene sequence: CDR1 MNHEY, CDR2 SVGAGI. The CDR3 totals 15 residues. CDR3 residues: CASSHSSGTNEKLFF. DNA of the CDR3: TGTGCCAGCAGTCACTCCTCGGGAACTAATGAAAAACTGTTTTTT.

The CDR3 bases are TGCAGTGCGAGTTTCAGGGGCCCTGGTATAATGTTGTTTTTT. Protein sequence: CSASFRGPGIMLFF. This chain joins TRBV20-1 and TRBJ1-4, with a possible D match to TRBD1 (6 bases). Deletions cut 6 bases from V and 15 bases from J, with 26 bases between. The CDR3 contains 14 residues. The germline V gene encodes CDR1 DFQATT and CDR2 SNEGSKA (reference sequence).

The chain couples TRBV4-1 to TRBJ1-2; D unresolved. Per germline, CDR1 MGHRA and CDR2 YSYEKL. The V gene lost 0 bases and the J gene lost 8 bases, with 4 bases spanning the gap. CDR3 length: 11 amino acids. CDR3 residues: CASSQDQGYTF. CDR3 in DNA: TGCGCCAGCAGCCAAGATCAGGGCTACACCTTC.

This clone was counted a few times. The rearrangement joins TRBV5-4 to TRBJ1-1; TRBD1 aligns across 9 bases. The CDR3 has 16 residues. The V and J ends lost 0 bases and 3 bases, in that order; junction bases with no gene match: 6. The V gene's germline CDR1 is SGHNT and CDR2 YYREEE (reference sequence). For the CDR3, the DNA is TGTGCCAGCAGCTTGGGAGGACAGGGGAGCGACACTGAAGCTTTCTTT. This translates into CASSLGGQGSDTEAFF.

J is TRBJ1-2 and V is TRBV27, with 8 bases lining up with TRBD1. The CDR3 is 13 residues long. Germline CDR1 is MNHEY and CDR2 is SMNVEV (reference sequence). With 7 bases clipped from V and 4 bases from J, the junction kept 5 bases outside the gene matches. CDR3: CASTGTGGYGYTF. The CDR3 DNA follows: TGTGCCAGCACTGGAACAGGGGGCTATGGCTACACCTTC.

The gene calls are TRBV18 and TRBJ2-2; D ambiguous. This CDR3 has 16 amino acids. V was pared by 0 bases and J by 1 base, with 9 bases between. Germline CDR1 KGHSH, CDR2 LQKENI. The chain's CDR3 is CASSPPARQNTGELFF. CDR3 sequence (DNA): TGTGCCAGCTCACCACCGGCCAGGCAGAACACCGGGGAGCTGTTTTTT.

CDR3 sequence: CASSQDWGLAEQADTQYF. The CDR3 DNA sequence: TGTGCCAGCAGCCAAGATTGGGGACTAGCTGAGCAGGCAGATACGCAGTATTTT. V and J are TRBV3-1 (or the pseudogene TRBV3-2) and TRBJ2-3; 9 nucleotides line up with TRBD2. CDR3 length: 18 residues. The junction had 11 bases not matched to a gene; V was cut back by 0 bases and J by 4 bases. In germline, CDR1 is LGHDT, CDR2 YNNKEL (reference sequence).

V is TRBV6-5 and J is TRBJ1-2; D is possibly TRBD1 (5 bases). Germline V gives CDR1 MNHEY, CDR2 SVGAGI. The CDR3 spans 14 residues. V lost 0 bases and J 6 bases, leaving 11 bases between the germline ends. CDR3 amino acids: CASSYSRRDHGYTF. CDR3 nucleotide sequence: TGTGCCAGCAGTTACTCTCGCAGGGATCATGGCTACACCTTC.

The chain recombines TRBV3-1 (or the pseudogene TRBV3-2) with TRBJ1-2; 8 nucleotides align to TRBD1. CDR1 and CDR2 from the germline V gene are LGHDT and YNNKEL (reference sequence). J lost 1 base, V lost 0 bases, and 4 bases had no gene match. The CDR3 has 16 amino acids. The CDR3 DNA sequence: TGTGCCAGCAGCCAAGACTGGACAGGGTATAACTATGGCTACACCTTC. Residues: CASSQDWTGYNYGYTF.

Note on this clone: This CDR3 is also generated by other DNA sequences in the sample. The V gene is TRBV5-1, the J gene TRBJ2-7, with D possibly being TRBD2 (5 bases). Germline CDR1 is SGHRS and CDR2 is YFSETQ. The CDR3 consists of 11 residues. The ends were cut back, 1 base at V and 7 bases at J, with 6 bases in the middle. CDR3 in DNA: TGCGCCAGCAGCTTGACGGGGGAGCAGTACTTC. Residues: CASSLTGEQYF. The full variable domain, in which reference TRBV5-1 and TRBJ2-7 provide the parts outside the CDR3, is KAGVTQTPRYLIKTRGQQVTLSCSPISGHRSVSWYQQTPGQGLQFLFEYFSETQRNKGNFPGRFSGRQFSNSRSEMNVSTLELGDSALYLCASSLTGEQYFGPGTRLTVT.